This TCR beta chain is drawn from a study of cytomegalovirus exposure and HLA in healthy donors. Findings and limits, study-wide: Productive rates of about 87% or about 30% were seen for most TCR beta V segments in an earlier analysis.

Trimming cost V 5 bases and J 2 bases; bases outside gene matches: 8. This CDR3 has 16 amino acids. The germline CDR1 and CDR2 sequences are LNHDA and SQIVND (reference sequence). As to this clone: No antigen is known for it.

Both 60 Vbeta primers and 13 Jbeta primers went into the PCR. In the original processing: There were about 86 million unique TCR beta chains by a later count, and about 12 million of them were shared. Data came from immunoSEQ multiplex PCR; TCRdb stores just in-frame clones and leaves some out. V and J calls and clone size follow that table, whereas D and trimming were derived from the DNA. The profile shows about 190,000 clones, roughly 80% of them singletons. V gene TRBV19 combines with J gene TRBJ1-4; TRBD1 matches at 7 bases. The receptor was isolated from a man aged 50-59 years in good health and CMV-seronegative. Sequencing was performed on PBMCs. DNA of the CDR3: TGTGCCAGTAGTTTGGAGGGGGCATCGACTAATGAAAAACTGTTTTTT. Amino acids: CASSLEGASTNEKLFF. Looking up the rest from reference TRBV19 and TRBJ1-4 gives the full variable domain: DGGITQSPKYLFRKEGQNVTLSCEQNLNHDAMYWYRQDPGQGLRLIYYSQIVNDFQKGDIAEGYSVSREKKESFPLTVTSAQKNPTAFYLCASSLEGASTNEKLFFGSGTQLSVL.